These 26 T cell receptor beta chains were all obtained from the same sample, sequenced in a study of CD8+ T cells in alopecia areata. The sample's treatment: oral pan-JAK inhibitor, 5-10 mg twice daily. RNA extraction was followed by reverse transcription into cDNA, which acted as the sequencing template. The method was immunoSEQ multiplex PCR; TCRdb's version includes in-frame clones alone and lacks a portion of them. Altogether about 110,000 clones are present, 84% being singletons, with the ten largest covering less than 30%. The sequenced sample was CD8+ T cells sorted from blood, obtained at week 24, from a patient treated with tofacitinib. The receptors derive from a human donor with alopecia areata.

V and J are TRBV27 and TRBJ2-7; the match to TRBD1 covers 8 bases. Germline V gene lookup returns CDR1 MNHEY and CDR2 SMNVEV (reference sequence). J gave up 4 bases and V 0 bases, and 14 bases lay outside the gene matches. The CDR3 has 18 amino acids. The CDR3 reads CASSLSGQATDKLYEQYF. The CDR3 DNA is TGTGCCAGCAGTTTATCGGGACAGGCCACAGATAAACTATACGAGCAGTACTTC.

The CDR3 here is CASSLNPLGTEAFF. The CDR3 DNA reads TGTGCCAGCAGCTTAAATCCTCTTGGGACTGAAGCTTTCTTT. The chain has TRBV13 and TRBJ1-1; no clear D. CDR3 length equals 14 residues. Germline lookup yields CDR1 PRHDT and CDR2 FYEKMQ (reference sequence). V lost 2 bases, J lost 5 bases, and 12 bases lay in between.

This chain joins TRBV27 and TRBJ2-5; TRBD1 aligns across 9 bases. Trimming cost V 4 bases and J 5 bases; bases outside gene matches: 11. The CDR3 spans 16 residues. Germline values: CDR1 MNHEY, CDR2 SMNVEV (reference sequence). CDR3 sequence (DNA): TGTGCCAGCAGTTCTACTCCGGGACAGGGTTGGGAGACCCAGTACTTC. Translating it yields CASSSTPGQGWETQYF.

With respect to this clone: This sample includes further DNA sequences coding for the same CDR3. The rearrangement joins TRBV6-5 to TRBJ2-2; D is perhaps TRBD2 (6 bases). The CDR3 length is 12 residues. V was clipped by 6 bases and J by 7 bases, with 9 bases between them. Germline assignment: CDR1 MNHEY and CDR2 SVGAGI. In DNA form, the CDR3 reads TGTGCCAGCAGACCCGGGGGCGGGGAGCTGTTTTTT. It translates to CASRPGGGELFF.

This rearrangement joins TRBV27 to TRBJ2-7; D is ambiguous. Trimming took 2 bases from V and 3 from J, leaving 8 bases between them. This CDR3 comprises 13 residues. Germline CDR1 reads MNHEY; CDR2 reads SMNVEV (reference sequence). The CDR3 coding sequence is TGTGCCAGCAGTTTAGGCTACTACTACGAGCAGTACTTC. This encodes CASSLGYYYEQYF.

The V call is TRBV7-8, the J call TRBJ1-1; no firm D call. The germline V gene encodes CDR1 SGHVS and CDR2 FQNEAQ. There are 17 residues in the CDR3. V gave up 2 bases and J gave up 0 bases, with 16 bases separating them. For the CDR3, the DNA is TGTGCCAGCAGCTTATCTATTTTTCGGATAATGAACACTGAAGCTTTCTTT. Translated, it gives CASSLSIFRIMNTEAFF.

This clone was detected only a few times. This chain connects TRBV2 to TRBJ2-7, with a tentative D call TRBD2 (5 bases). The CDR3 has 12 amino acids. CDR1 and CDR2 (germline): SNHLY, FYNNEI. CDR3 residues: CASYEGYYEQYF. For the CDR3, the DNA is TGTGCTTCCTACGAGGGATACTACGAGCAGTACTTC.

The rearrangement links TRBV6-5 to TRBJ1-2; unclear D gene. The germline V and J ends were trimmed by 3 bases and 2 bases, with 7 bases remaining between them. This CDR3 spans 13 amino acids. The V gene's germline CDR1 is MNHEY and CDR2 SVGAGI. The CDR3 nucleotides are TGTGCCAGCAGTTATCAGTTGAACTATGGCTACACCTTC. Amino acids: CASSYQLNYGYTF.

The chain has TRBV2 and TRBJ1-2, with 8 bases matching TRBD1. Germline V lookup: CDR1 SNHLY, CDR2 FYNNEI. V was pared by 1 base and J by 3 bases, with 4 bases of the junction left unmatched. This CDR3 contains 15 residues. The CDR3 here is CASSEVWTGHYGYTF. The DNA of the CDR3 is TGTGCCAGCAGTGAAGTGTGGACAGGGCACTATGGCTACACCTTC.

This rearrangement joins TRBV4-1 to TRBJ2-3; D perhaps matches TRBD1 (5 bases). The CDR3 spans 16 residues. CDR1 is MGHRA and CDR2 is YSYEKL in the germline V gene. V lost 4 bases and J lost 0, with 14 bases in between. The CDR3 sequence is CASSRRQSLSTDTQYF. DNA of the CDR3: TGCGCCAGCAGCCGACGACAGAGCCTTAGCACAGATACGCAGTATTTT.

The genes are TRBV28 and TRBJ2-3, with D unclear. CDR1 is MDHEN and CDR2 is SYDVKM in the germline V gene. V was cut by 5 bases and J by 0 bases, with 15 bases left in between. The CDR3 loop spans 16 amino acids. CDR3 protein: CASSPPLSASTDTQYF. The CDR3 bases are TGTGCCAGCAGTCCACCCCTCTCCGCAAGCACAGATACGCAGTATTTT.

The chain carries TRBV27 and TRBJ2-1, with 10 bases aligning to TRBD2. Trimming took 5 bases from V and 4 from J; bases not matched to a gene: 5. Germline CDR1 MNHEY, CDR2 SMNVEV (reference sequence). There are 15 residues in the CDR3. CDR3 in amino acids: CASSGSGGLYNEQFF. DNA for the CDR3: TGTGCCAGCAGTGGTAGCGGGGGGTTGTACAATGAGCAGTTCTTC.

This chain uses TRBV7-2 with TRBJ2-7, with 8 positions matching TRBD1. The CDR3 runs to 16 residues. With V trimmed by 1 base and J by 6 bases, 11 bases remained unmatched. The germline gives CDR1 SGHTA, CDR2 FQGNSA. In DNA form, the CDR3 reads TGTGCCAGCAGCTTAGGAAGGGGGAGTACAGGGGGCGAGCAGTACTTC. Protein: CASSLGRGSTGGEQYF.

The gene calls are TRBV29-1 and TRBJ2-1; D is undetermined. CDR1 is SQVTM and CDR2 is ANQGSEA in the germline V gene. CDR3 size: 14 residues. The V and J ends lost 4 bases and 1 base respectively, with 11 bases between them. This CDR3 is CSVVRARSYNEQFF. The CDR3 coding sequence is TGCAGCGTTGTAAGGGCCCGATCCTACAATGAGCAGTTCTTC.

The V and J genes are TRBV4-1 and TRBJ2-7, with 9 bases that match TRBD2. In germline, CDR1 is MGHRA, CDR2 YSYEKL. V lost 9 bases to trimming and J lost 2 bases; unmatched junction nucleotides: 5. The CDR3 runs to 13 residues. The CDR3 nucleotides are TGCGCCAGTGGTAGCGGGGGCACCTACGAGCAGTACTTC. Its protein product is CASGSGGTYEQYF.

J is TRBJ2-2 and V is TRBV29-1; possibly TRBD1 for D (5 bases). Germline V gene lookup returns CDR1 SQVTM and CDR2 ANQGSEA. Trimming left V 7 bases short and J 6 bases short, with 12 bases between. The CDR3 covers 12 residues. CDR3 sequence: CSGRAEAGELFF. The CDR3 nucleotides are TGCAGCGGCAGGGCTGAGGCCGGGGAGCTGTTTTTT.

The chain links TRBV7-6 to TRBJ1-3, with D perhaps matching TRBD1 (6 bases). The CDR3 is made up of 14 amino acids. V dropped 4 bases and J dropped 3 bases, with 10 bases sitting between them. Looked up from germline, CDR1 is SGHVS and CDR2 is FNYEAQ. CDR3 residues: CASSSRTDGNTIYF. The CDR3, as DNA: TGTGCCAGCAGCTCAAGGACAGATGGAAACACCATATATTTT.

The chain has TRBV11-2 and TRBJ2-1, with a weak D call TRBD2 (5 bases). Germline-derived CDR1 and CDR2 are SGHAT and FQNNGV. The CDR3 totals 15 residues. V shed 4 bases and J shed 9 bases, with 19 bases lying between them. The CDR3 loop reads CASSSWTEPGTEQFF. CDR3 DNA: TGTGCCAGCAGCTCCTGGACCGAACCGGGAACTGAGCAGTTCTTC.

The chain is built from TRBV2 and TRBJ1-2; D ambiguous. The CDR3 totals 12 residues. Germline V gene lookup returns CDR1 SNHLY and CDR2 FYNNEI. Trimming left V 8 bases short and J 1 base short, with 8 bases between. This CDR3 reads CASLYNNYGYTF. CDR3 nucleotides: TGTGCCAGCCTGTATAATAACTATGGCTACACCTTC.

In its sample, this clone was seen a few times. V and J are TRBV9 and TRBJ2-1; D might be TRBD2 (6 bases). The CDR3 totals 16 residues. Germline CDR1 SGDLS, CDR2 YYNGEE. V shed 4 bases and J shed 7 bases, with 21 bases lying between them. The CDR3 DNA reads TGTGCCAGCAGCCCTTTGGGGAGGACGGCCCCTAATGAGCAGTTCTTC. Its protein product is CASSPLGRTAPNEQFF.

The genes are TRBV4-1 and TRBJ2-5; 9 bases map to TRBD2. Trimming removed 4 bases from V and 5 bases from J; junction bases left unmatched: 5. Germline lookup yields CDR1 MGHRA and CDR2 YSYEKL. The CDR3 is 14 amino acids. The CDR3 spells CASSPPGLAETQYF. CDR3 bases: TGCGCCAGCAGCCCCCCCGGACTAGCGGAGACCCAGTACTTC.

The V call is TRBV27, the J call TRBJ1-5; 9 nucleotides match TRBD1. This CDR3 has 15 amino acids. The germline CDR1 and CDR2 sequences are MNHEY and SMNVEV (reference sequence). V trimming: 5 bases; J trimming: 7 bases; junction bases outside the gene matches: 9. CDR3 nucleotide sequence: TGTGCCAGCAGTACCGGGACAGGGTTATGGCAGCCCCAGCATTTT. As protein: CASSTGTGLWQPQHF.

The CDR3 protein is CSVPDRGGYGYTF. The CDR3 DNA is TGCAGCGTCCCGGACAGGGGAGGCTATGGCTACACCTTC. V gene TRBV29-1 combines with J gene TRBJ1-2; 9 bases match TRBD1. In germline, CDR1 is SQVTM, CDR2 ANQGSEA. CDR3 size: 13 residues. J lost 4 bases, V lost 6 bases, and 6 bases had no gene match. The variable domain in full, with the rest retrieved from reference TRBV29-1 and TRBJ1-2, is SAVISQKPSRDICQRGTSLTIQCQVDSQVTMMFWYRQQPGQSLTLIATANQGSEATYESGFVIDKFPISRPNLTFSTLTVSNMSPEDSSIYLCSVPDRGGYGYTFGSGTRLTVV.

This clone was detected only a few times. V and J are TRBV19 and TRBJ1-5; D unresolved. Germline V gene lookup returns CDR1 LNHDA and CDR2 SQIVND (reference sequence). Trimming removed 7 bases at V and 2 bases at J, with 9 bases between. CDR3 size: 13 residues. The CDR3 loop reads CASTRVGNQPQHF. For the CDR3, the DNA is TGTGCCAGTACCCGGGTTGGCAATCAGCCCCAGCATTTT. Looking up the rest from reference TRBV19 and TRBJ1-5 gives the full variable domain: DGGITQSPKYLFRKEGQNVTLSCEQNLNHDAMYWYRQDPGQGLRLIYYSQIVNDFQKGDIAEGYSVSREKKESFPLTVTSAQKNPTAFYLCASTRVGNQPQHFGDGTRLSIL.

This clone turned up a few times. The chain's CDR3 is CASSLGSSGGLYNEQFF. The DNA for the CDR3 is TGTGCCAGCAGCTTAGGATCGAGCGGGGGACTCTACAATGAGCAGTTCTTC. The rearrangement joins TRBV7-9 to TRBJ2-1; 8 nucleotides align to TRBD2. With V trimmed by 1 base and J by 3 bases, 8 bases remained unmatched. The CDR3 has 17 residues. Germline assignment: CDR1 SEHNR and CDR2 FQNEAQ (reference sequence).

The CDR3 sequence: CASSHLGGARSGNTIYF. CDR3 in DNA: TGTGCCAGCTCCCACCTCGGGGGGGCCCGCTCTGGAAACACCATATATTTT. This chain connects TRBV5-5 to TRBJ1-3; weak D call: TRBD1 (6 bases). The germline gives CDR1 SGHKS, CDR2 YYEKEE (reference sequence). This CDR3 has 17 residues. V lost 7 bases, J lost 0 bases, and 20 bases lay in between.